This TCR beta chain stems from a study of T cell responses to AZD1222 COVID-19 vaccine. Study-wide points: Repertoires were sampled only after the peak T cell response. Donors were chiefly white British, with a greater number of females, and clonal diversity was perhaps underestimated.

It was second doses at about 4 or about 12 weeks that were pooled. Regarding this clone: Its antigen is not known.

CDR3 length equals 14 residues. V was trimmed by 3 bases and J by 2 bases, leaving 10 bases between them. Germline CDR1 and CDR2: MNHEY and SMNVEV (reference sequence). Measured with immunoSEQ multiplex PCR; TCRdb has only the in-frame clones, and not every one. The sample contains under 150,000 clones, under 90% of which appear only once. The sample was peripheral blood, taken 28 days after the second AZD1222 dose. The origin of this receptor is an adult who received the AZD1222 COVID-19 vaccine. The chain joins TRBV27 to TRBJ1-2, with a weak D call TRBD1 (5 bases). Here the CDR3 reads CASSFLGVNYGYTF. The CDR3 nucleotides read TGTGCCAGCAGTTTCCTGGGGGTGAACTATGGCTACACCTTC.